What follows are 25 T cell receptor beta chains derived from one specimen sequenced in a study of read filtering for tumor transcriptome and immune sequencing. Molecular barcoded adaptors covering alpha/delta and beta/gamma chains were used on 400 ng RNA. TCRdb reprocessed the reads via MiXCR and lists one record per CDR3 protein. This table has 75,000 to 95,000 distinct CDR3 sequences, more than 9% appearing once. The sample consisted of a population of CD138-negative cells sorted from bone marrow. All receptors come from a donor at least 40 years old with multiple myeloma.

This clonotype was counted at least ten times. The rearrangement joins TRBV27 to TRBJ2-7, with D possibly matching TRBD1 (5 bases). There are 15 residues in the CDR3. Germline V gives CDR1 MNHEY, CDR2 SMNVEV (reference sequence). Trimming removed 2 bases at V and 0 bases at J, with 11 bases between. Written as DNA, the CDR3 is TGTGCCAGCAGTTTACTGACAGCCAACTCCTACGAGCAGTACTTC. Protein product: CASSLLTANSYEQYF.

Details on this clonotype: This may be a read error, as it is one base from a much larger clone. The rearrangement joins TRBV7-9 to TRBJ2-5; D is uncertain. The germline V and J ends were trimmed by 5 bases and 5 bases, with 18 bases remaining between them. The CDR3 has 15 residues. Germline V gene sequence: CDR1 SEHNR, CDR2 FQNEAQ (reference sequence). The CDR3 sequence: CASSIGLDTRETQYF. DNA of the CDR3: TGTGCCAGCAGCATAGGGCTAGACACGCGCGAGACCCAGTACTTC.

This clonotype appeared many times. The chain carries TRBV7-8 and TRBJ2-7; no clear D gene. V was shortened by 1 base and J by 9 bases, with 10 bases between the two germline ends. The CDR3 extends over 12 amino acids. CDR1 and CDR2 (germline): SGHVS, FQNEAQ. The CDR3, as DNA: TGTGCCAGCAGCTTAGAAGTACGTGGGCAGTACTTC. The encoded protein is CASSLEVRGQYF.

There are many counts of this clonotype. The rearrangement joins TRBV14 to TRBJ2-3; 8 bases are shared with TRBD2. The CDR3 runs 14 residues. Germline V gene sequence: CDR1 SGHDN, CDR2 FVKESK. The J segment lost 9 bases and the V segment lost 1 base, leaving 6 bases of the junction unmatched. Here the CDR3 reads CASSQGGASGTQYF. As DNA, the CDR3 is TGTGCCAGCAGCCAAGGAGGGGCTAGCGGGACGCAGTATTTT.

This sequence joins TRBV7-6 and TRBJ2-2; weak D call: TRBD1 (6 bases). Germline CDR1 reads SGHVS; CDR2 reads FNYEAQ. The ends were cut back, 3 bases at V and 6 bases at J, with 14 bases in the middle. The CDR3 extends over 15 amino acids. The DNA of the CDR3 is TGTGCCAGCAGCTTCATCTTACAGGGATCCGGGGAGCTGTTTTTT. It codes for CASSFILQGSGELFF.

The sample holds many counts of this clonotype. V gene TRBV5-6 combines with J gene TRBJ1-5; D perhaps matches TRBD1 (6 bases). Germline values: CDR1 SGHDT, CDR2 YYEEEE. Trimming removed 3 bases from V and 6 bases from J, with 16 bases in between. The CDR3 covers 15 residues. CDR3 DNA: TGTGCCAGCAGCTCACGGGGGCTCTGGACTCAGCCCCAGCATTTT. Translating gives CASSSRGLWTQPQHF.

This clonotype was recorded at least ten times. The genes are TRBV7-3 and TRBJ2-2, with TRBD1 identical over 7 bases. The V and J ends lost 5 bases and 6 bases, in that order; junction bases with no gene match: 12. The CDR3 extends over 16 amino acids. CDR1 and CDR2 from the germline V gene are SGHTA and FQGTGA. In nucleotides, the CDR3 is TGTGCCAGCAGCCCTAGGTCCGCGACAGGGCCCGGGGAGCTGTTTTTT. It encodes CASSPRSATGPGELFF.

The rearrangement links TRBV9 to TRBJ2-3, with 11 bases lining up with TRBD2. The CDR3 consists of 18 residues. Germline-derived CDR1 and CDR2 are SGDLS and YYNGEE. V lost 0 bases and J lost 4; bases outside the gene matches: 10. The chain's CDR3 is CASSVDGASGGSADTQYF. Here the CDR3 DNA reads TGTGCCAGCAGCGTAGACGGAGCTAGCGGGGGGTCGGCAGATACGCAGTATTTT.

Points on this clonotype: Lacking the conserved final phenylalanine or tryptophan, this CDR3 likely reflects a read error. CDR3 residues: CASSRPGQGAIWSSYEQYL. CDR3 DNA: TGTGCCAGCAGCCGACCGGGACAGGGGGCGATTTGGAGCTCCTACGAGCAGTACCTC. The V gene is TRBV28, the J gene TRBJ2-7; 12 nucleotides align to TRBD1. Per germline, CDR1 MDHEN and CDR2 SYDVKM. Unmatched junction bases numbered 15, after V lost 6 bases and J lost 0 bases. The CDR3 consists of 19 residues.

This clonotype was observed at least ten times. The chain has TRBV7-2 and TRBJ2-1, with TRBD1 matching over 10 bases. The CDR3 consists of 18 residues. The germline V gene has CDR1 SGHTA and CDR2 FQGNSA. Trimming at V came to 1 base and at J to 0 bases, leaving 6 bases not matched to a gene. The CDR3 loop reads CASSLGGQGISSYNEQFF. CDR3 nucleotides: TGTGCCAGCAGCTTAGGGGGACAGGGGATCTCCTCCTACAATGAGCAGTTCTTC.

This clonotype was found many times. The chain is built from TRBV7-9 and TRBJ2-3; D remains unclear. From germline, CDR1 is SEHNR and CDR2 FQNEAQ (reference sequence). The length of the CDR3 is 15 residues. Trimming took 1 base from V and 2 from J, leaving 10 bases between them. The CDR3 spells CASSLVVGFTDTQYF. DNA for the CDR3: TGTGCCAGCAGCTTAGTTGTCGGATTCACAGATACGCAGTATTTT.

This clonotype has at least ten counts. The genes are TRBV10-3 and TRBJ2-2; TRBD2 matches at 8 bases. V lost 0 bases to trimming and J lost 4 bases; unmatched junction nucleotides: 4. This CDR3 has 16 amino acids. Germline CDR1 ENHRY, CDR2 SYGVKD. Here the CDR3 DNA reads TGTGCCATCAGTGAGTCGCGGCTAGCGGGCACCGGGGAGCTGTTTTTT. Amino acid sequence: CAISESRLAGTGELFF.

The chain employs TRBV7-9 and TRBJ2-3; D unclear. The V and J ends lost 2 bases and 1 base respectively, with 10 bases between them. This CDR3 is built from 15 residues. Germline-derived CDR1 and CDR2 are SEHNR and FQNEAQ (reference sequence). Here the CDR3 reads CASSLLRGGTDTQYF. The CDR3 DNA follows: TGTGCCAGCAGCTTACTTCGCGGTGGCACAGATACGCAGTATTTT.

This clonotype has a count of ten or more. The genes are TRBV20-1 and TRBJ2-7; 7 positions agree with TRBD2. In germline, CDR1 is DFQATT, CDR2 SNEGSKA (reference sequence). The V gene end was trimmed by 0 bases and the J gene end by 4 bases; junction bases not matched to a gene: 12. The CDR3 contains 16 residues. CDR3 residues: CSARDPSAGAAYEQYF. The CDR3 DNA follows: TGCAGTGCTAGAGATCCCTCGGCGGGAGCCGCTTACGAGCAGTACTTC.

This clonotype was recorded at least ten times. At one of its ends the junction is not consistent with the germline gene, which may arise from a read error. DNA for the CDR3: TGTGCCAGCAGCTTGGTTGACTCCTACGAGCAGTACTTC. Translation gives CASSLVDSYEQYF. The V gene is TRBV5-1, the J gene TRBJ2-7; D gene unclear. This CDR3 region has 13 residues. CDR1 and CDR2 from the germline V gene are SGHRS and YFSETQ.

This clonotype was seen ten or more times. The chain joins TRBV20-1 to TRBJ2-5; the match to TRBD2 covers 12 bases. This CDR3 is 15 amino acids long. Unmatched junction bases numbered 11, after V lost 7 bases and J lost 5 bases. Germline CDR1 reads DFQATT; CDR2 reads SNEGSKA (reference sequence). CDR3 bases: TGCAGTGGGGCGGCACTAGCGGGAGGACTGGAGACCCAGTACTTC. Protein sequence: CSGAALAGGLETQYF.

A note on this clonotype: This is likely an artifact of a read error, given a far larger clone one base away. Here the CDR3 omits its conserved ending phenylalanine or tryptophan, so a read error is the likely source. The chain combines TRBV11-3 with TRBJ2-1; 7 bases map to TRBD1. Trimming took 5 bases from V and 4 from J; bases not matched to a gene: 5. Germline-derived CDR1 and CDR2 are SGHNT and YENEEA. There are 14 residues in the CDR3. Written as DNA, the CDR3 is TGTGCCAGCAGCACACTGACAGGGTACAATGAGCAGTTCCTC. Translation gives CASSTLTGYNEQFL.

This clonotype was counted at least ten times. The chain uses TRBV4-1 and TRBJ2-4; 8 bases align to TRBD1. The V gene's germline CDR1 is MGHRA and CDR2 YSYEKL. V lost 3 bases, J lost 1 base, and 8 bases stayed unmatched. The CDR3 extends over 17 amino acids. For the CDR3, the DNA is TGCGCCAGCAGCCAGGTCTTGGACAGGGTGGCCAAAAACATTCAGTACTTC. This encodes CASSQVLDRVAKNIQYF.

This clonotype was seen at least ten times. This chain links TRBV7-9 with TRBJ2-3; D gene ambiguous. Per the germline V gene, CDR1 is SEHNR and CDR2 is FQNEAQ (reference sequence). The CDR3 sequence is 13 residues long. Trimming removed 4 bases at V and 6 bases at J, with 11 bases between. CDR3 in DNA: TGTGCCAGCAGCTCCCCGGCGAGGGATACGCAGTATTTT. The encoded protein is CASSSPARDTQYF.

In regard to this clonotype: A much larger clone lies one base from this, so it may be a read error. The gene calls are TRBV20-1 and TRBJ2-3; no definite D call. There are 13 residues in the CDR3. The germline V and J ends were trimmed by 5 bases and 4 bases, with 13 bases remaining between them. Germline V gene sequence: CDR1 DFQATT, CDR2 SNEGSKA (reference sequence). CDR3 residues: CSAVDPPADTQYF. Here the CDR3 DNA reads TGCAGTGCTGTCGACCCTCCGGCAGATACGCAGTATTTT.

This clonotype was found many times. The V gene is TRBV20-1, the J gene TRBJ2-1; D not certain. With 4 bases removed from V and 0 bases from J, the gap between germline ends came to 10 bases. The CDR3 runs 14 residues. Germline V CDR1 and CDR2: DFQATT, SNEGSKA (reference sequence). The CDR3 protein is CSAMALSSYNEQFF. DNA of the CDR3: TGCAGTGCTATGGCCCTGAGCTCCTACAATGAGCAGTTCTTC.

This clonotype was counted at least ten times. The CDR3 loop is CAISGGQGNTEAFF. CDR3 DNA: TGTGCCATCAGTGGCGGACAGGGGAACACTGAAGCTTTCTTT. The rearrangement links TRBV10-3 to TRBJ1-1, with 8 bases matching TRBD1. The CDR3 runs to 14 residues. The V gene's germline CDR1 is ENHRY and CDR2 SYGVKD. With 4 bases clipped from V and 1 base from J, the junction kept 2 bases outside the gene matches.

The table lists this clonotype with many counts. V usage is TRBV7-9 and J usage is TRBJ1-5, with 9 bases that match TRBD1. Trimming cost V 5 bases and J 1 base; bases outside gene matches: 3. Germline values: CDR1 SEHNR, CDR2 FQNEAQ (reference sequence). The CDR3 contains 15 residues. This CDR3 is CASSIDRGSNQPQHF. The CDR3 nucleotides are TGTGCCAGCAGCATTGACAGGGGGAGCAATCAGCCCCAGCATTTT.

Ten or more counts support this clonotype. The CDR3 region has the DNA TGCGCCAGCAGCTTGGTGGGGAGCACTGAAGCTTTCTTT. Protein product: CASSLVGSTEAFF. The chain joins TRBV5-1 to TRBJ1-1; no clear D gene. V lost 0 bases and J lost 4, with 7 bases in between. The germline V gene encodes CDR1 SGHRS and CDR2 YFSETQ. The length of the CDR3 is 13 residues.

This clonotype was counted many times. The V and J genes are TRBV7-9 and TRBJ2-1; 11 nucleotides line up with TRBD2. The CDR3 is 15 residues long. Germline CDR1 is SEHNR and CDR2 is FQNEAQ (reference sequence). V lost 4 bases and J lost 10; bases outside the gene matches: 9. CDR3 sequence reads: CASSSLSGGAGEQFF. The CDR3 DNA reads TGTGCCAGCAGCTCCCTTAGCGGGGGGGCTGGGGAGCAGTTCTTC.